Below are 23 T cell receptor beta chains sequenced from a single sample in a study of T cell clones after liver transplantation. Only in-frame clones appear in the TCRdb table, and some are missing; sequencing was by immunoSEQ multiplex PCR. The sample has 55,000 to 80,000 clones; roughly nine tenths are singletons. Sequenced here: CD4+ T cells from blood, sampled before liver transplant. The receptors were sampled from a human donor who received a liver transplant.

This chain connects TRBV6-1 to TRBJ2-2; 7 bases are shared with TRBD2. The germline gives CDR1 MNHNS, CDR2 SASEGT. This CDR3 has 14 residues. Losses at the gene ends were 4 bases for V and 1 base for J; bases not matched to a gene: 0. The CDR3: CASSGGRNTGELFF. As DNA, the CDR3 is TGTGCCAGCAGTGGCGGGAGGAACACCGGGGAGCTGTTTTTT.

The CDR3 reads CASSVLAGVNEQYF. CDR3 DNA: TGTGCCAGCAGTGTGCTAGCGGGAGTCAACGAGCAGTACTTC. The V and J genes are TRBV25-1 and TRBJ2-7; the match to TRBD2 covers 10 bases. This CDR3 is 14 amino acids long. Germline V lookup: CDR1 MGHDK, CDR2 SYGVNS. V lost 4 bases and J lost 5; bases outside the gene matches: 5.

The J gene is TRBJ1-2, the V gene TRBV2; the match to TRBD1 covers 7 bases. Germline V gives CDR1 SNHLY, CDR2 FYNNEI. V shed 6 bases, J shed 8 bases, and the junction held 9 bases outside the gene matches. CDR3 length equals 13 residues. The CDR3 sequence is CASRGDSIKGYTF. The CDR3, as DNA: TGTGCCAGCAGGGGGGACAGTATAAAGGGCTACACCTTC.

This clone was counted a single time. The V call is TRBV5-1, the J call TRBJ2-1; 16 nucleotides line up with TRBD2. Looked up from germline, CDR1 is SGHRS and CDR2 is YFSETQ. The CDR3 spans 16 residues. J lost 7 bases, V lost 4 bases, and 5 bases had no gene match. CDR3 coding DNA: TGCGCCAGCAGCCCGGGACTAGCGGGAGGGAGGAATGAGCAGTTCTTC. Protein sequence: CASSPGLAGGRNEQFF.

The count of this clone is one. The rearrangement joins TRBV11-3 to TRBJ2-3; D gene uncertain. CDR3 length: 13 amino acids. V lost 5 bases to trimming and J lost 3 bases, with 9 bases between them. Germline V gene sequence: CDR1 SGHNT, CDR2 YENEEA. The CDR3 coding sequence is TGTGCCAGCAGCGCCCGTTGGACAGATACGCAGTATTTT. Translated: CASSARWTDTQYF.

Turning to this clone: Within the sample, other DNA sequences also encode this same CDR3. The V gene is TRBV9, the J gene TRBJ2-1; 9 bases agree with TRBD2. V lost 0 bases, J lost 4 bases, and 2 bases stayed unmatched. CDR1 and CDR2 from the germline V gene are SGDLS and YYNGEE. The CDR3 loop spans 15 amino acids. The CDR3 coding sequence is TGTGCCAGCAGCGTAGGGCTAGCGGGGTACAATGAGCAGTTCTTC. Its protein is CASSVGLAGYNEQFF.

The J gene is TRBJ2-7, the V gene TRBV27; D is uncertain. The ends were cut back, 6 bases at V and 3 bases at J, with 12 bases in the middle. The germline V gene encodes CDR1 MNHEY and CDR2 SMNVEV (reference sequence). This CDR3 contains 13 residues. CDR3 in amino acids: CASRPRWDYEQYF. In DNA form, the CDR3 reads TGTGCCAGCAGACCCAGGTGGGACTACGAGCAGTACTTC.

The sample holds one count of this clone. This rearrangement joins TRBV25-1 to TRBJ2-4; TRBD1 matches 12 bases. V lost 8 bases and J lost 7; bases outside the gene matches: 9. The CDR3 is 15 residues long. Looked up from germline, CDR1 is MGHDK and CDR2 is SYGVNS. The CDR3 loop reads CASGAPGQGANIQYF. CDR3 DNA sequence: TGTGCCAGCGGAGCCCCGGGACAGGGGGCCAACATTCAGTACTTC.

The chain is built from TRBV28 and TRBJ2-7; 10 nucleotides match TRBD2. The germline gives CDR1 MDHEN, CDR2 SYDVKM. CDR3 length equals 15 residues. V lost 7 bases, J lost 3 bases, and 9 bases stayed unmatched. CDR3 nucleotides: TGTGCCAGCACCGCCGGGACTAGCGTGCACTACGAGCAGTACTTC. Its translation: CASTAGTSVHYEQYF. Full variable domain (rest looked up from reference TRBV28 and TRBJ2-7): DVKVTQSSRYLVKRTGEKVFLECVQDMDHENMFWYRQDPGLGLRLIYFSYDVKMKEKGDIPEGYSVSREKKERFSLILESASTNQTSMYLCASTAGTSVHYEQYFGPGTRLTVT.

This clone has just a few counts. V is TRBV9 and J is TRBJ2-1, with D hard to call. The CDR3 contains 15 residues. Trimming pared 2 bases from V and 0 bases from J, leaving 9 bases between. Per the germline V gene, CDR1 is SGDLS and CDR2 is YYNGEE. CDR3 bases: TGTGCCAGCAGCGTCGGGTCGAGCTCCTACAATGAGCAGTTCTTC. It yields the protein CASSVGSSSYNEQFF.

The rearrangement joins TRBV7-2 to TRBJ1-6; 9 positions match TRBD1. The CDR3 contains 16 residues. Germline assignment: CDR1 SGHTA and CDR2 FQGNSA. Trimming took 5 bases from V and 6 from J; bases not matched to a gene: 8. The CDR3 loop is CASSVGLGQGNSPLHF. CDR3 in DNA: TGTGCCAGCAGCGTAGGCCTGGGACAGGGTAATTCACCCCTCCACTTT.

CDR3 sequence: CASSLAAELYEQYF. The CDR3 nucleotides read TGTGCCAGCAGCTTAGCGGCAGAACTCTACGAGCAGTACTTC. The chain links TRBV11-3 to TRBJ2-7; D remains ambiguous. With 1 base removed from V and 3 bases from J, the gap between germline ends came to 10 bases. Germline-derived CDR1 and CDR2 are SGHNT and YENEEA. This CDR3 spans 14 amino acids.

This sequence joins TRBV19 and TRBJ1-4; 9 nucleotides match TRBD1. The germline V gene has CDR1 LNHDA and CDR2 SQIVND (reference sequence). J was trimmed by 7 bases and V by 1 base; bases with no gene match: 1. The CDR3 loop spans 14 amino acids. CDR3 nucleotide sequence: TGTGCCAGTAGTATAGGACAGGGGGGTGAAAAACTGTTTTTT. Translated, it gives CASSIGQGGEKLFF.

This chain uses TRBV11-3 with TRBJ2-5; D remains ambiguous. Germline values: CDR1 SGHNT, CDR2 YENEEA. The CDR3 is 12 amino acids. V lost 5 bases to trimming and J lost 3 bases, with 7 bases between them. CDR3 in DNA: TGTGCCAGCAGCGGACCAGAAGAGACCCAGTACTTC. Its protein is CASSGPEETQYF.

This clone showed up just once. The CDR3 coding sequence is TGTGCCAGCAGCTTAGACCCTACTAGGGTCTACGAGCAGTACTTC. This translates into CASSLDPTRVYEQYF. The gene calls are TRBV7-2 and TRBJ2-7, with TRBD2 as a possible D gene (5 bases). Germline values: CDR1 SGHTA, CDR2 FQGNSA. V was pared by 1 base and J by 3 bases, with 13 bases between. CDR3 size: 15 residues. Using reference TRBV7-2 and TRBJ2-7 for the parts outside the CDR3, the full variable domain is GAGVSQSPSNKVTEKGKDVELRCDPISGHTALYWYRQSLGQGLEFLIYFQGNSAPDKSGLPSDRFSAERTGGSVSTLTIQRTQQEDSAVYLCASSLDPTRVYEQYFGPGTRLTVT.

The chain uses TRBV9 and TRBJ2-7; 7 bases align to TRBD1. Trimming cost V 0 bases and J 7 bases; bases outside gene matches: 10. This CDR3 contains 15 residues. Germline values: CDR1 SGDLS, CDR2 YYNGEE. The CDR3 coding sequence is TGTGCCAGCAGCGTAGAAGACAGGGCCCGAGAGGAGCAGTACTTC. Translated: CASSVEDRAREEQYF.

V and J are TRBV5-5 and TRBJ2-2; the D is unclear. This CDR3 has 12 amino acids. V gave up 3 bases and J gave up 3 bases, with 3 bases separating them. CDR1 and CDR2 from the germline V gene are SGHKS and YYEKEE (reference sequence). CDR3 DNA: TGTGCCAGCAGCTCGTACACCGGGGAGCTGTTTTTT. It yields the protein CASSSYTGELFF. The full variable domain, in which reference TRBV5-5 and TRBJ2-2 provide the parts outside the CDR3, is DAGVTQSPTHLIKTRGQQVTLRCSPISGHKSVSWYQQVLGQGPQFIFQYYEKEERGRGNFPDRFSARQFPNYSSELNVNALLLGDSALYLCASSSYTGELFFGEGSRLTVL.

The chain uses TRBV5-1 and TRBJ2-5; D perhaps matches TRBD2 (5 bases). Germline CDR1 SGHRS, CDR2 YFSETQ. This CDR3 is 16 amino acids long. V was cut by 0 bases and J by 1 base, with 13 bases left in between. The CDR3 DNA follows: TGCGCCAGCAGCTTGGGGCGGACTCTGGCCCAAGAGACCCAGTACTTC. Translated, it gives CASSLGRTLAQETQYF.

The rearrangement joins TRBV28 to TRBJ2-3; 8 nucleotides align to TRBD1. The J segment lost 6 bases and the V segment lost 7 bases, leaving 9 bases of the junction unmatched. Germline V gene lookup returns CDR1 MDHEN and CDR2 SYDVKM. This CDR3 has 14 residues. This chain's CDR3 is CASKFSDREDTQYF. The CDR3, as DNA: TGTGCCAGCAAATTCTCGGACAGGGAGGATACGCAGTATTTT.

V is TRBV10-3 and J is TRBJ2-5; 8 bases agree with TRBD2. The junction had 6 bases not matched to a gene; V was cut back by 8 bases and J by 1 base. This CDR3 has 14 residues. The germline gives CDR1 ENHRY, CDR2 SYGVKD. The CDR3 reads CAISMTSAQETQYF. CDR3 nucleotide sequence: TGTGCCATCTCCATGACTAGCGCCCAAGAGACCCAGTACTTC.

V is TRBV28 and J is TRBJ2-3; 8 nucleotides line up with TRBD1. Trimming removed 6 bases from V and 5 bases from J; junction bases left unmatched: 7. Germline CDR1 is MDHEN and CDR2 is SYDVKM. The CDR3 loop spans 14 amino acids. As DNA, the CDR3 is TGTGCCAGCAGCTTAACAGGGGGAAGAGATACGCAGTATTTT. It is translated as CASSLTGGRDTQYF.

J is TRBJ1-2 and V is TRBV6-6, with D hard to call. V lost 4 bases, J lost 8 bases, and 20 bases lay in between. Germline CDR1 MNHNY, CDR2 SVGAGI (reference sequence). The CDR3 has 15 residues. The CDR3 sequence: CASSFARSSTGGYTF. The DNA of the CDR3 is TGTGCCAGCAGTTTTGCCCGTTCGAGTACGGGCGGCTACACCTTC.

The genes are TRBV7-2 and TRBJ1-1; no definite D call. The CDR3 has 13 residues. The germline CDR1 and CDR2 sequences are SGHTA and FQGNSA. Trimming removed 6 bases from V and 1 base from J, with 9 bases in between. CDR3 in amino acids: CASRTTRNTEAFF. CDR3 DNA: TGTGCCAGCAGGACTACAAGGAACACTGAAGCTTTCTTT.